Below are 10 T cell receptor beta chains sequenced from a single sample in a study of blood T cells in healthy people across ages. A second roughly 7 to 12 cycle PCR used barcoded and J-beta primers. TCRdb fed the 5' RACE reads into MiXCR, producing one record per CDR3 protein. This table has some 1.4 million distinct CDR3 sequences, 35% to 45% appearing once. Sequenced material: blood. Receptors were obtained from a woman aged 18-30 years in good health.

The chain is built from TRBV2 and TRBJ2-1; D might be TRBD2 (5 bases). Germline-derived CDR1 and CDR2 are SNHLY and FYNNEI. Trimming left V 0 bases short and J 12 bases short, with 9 bases between. The CDR3 is 12 amino acids. The CDR3 DNA reads TGTGCCAGCAGTGAAGCGGCCCGGGGGCAGTTCTTC. This encodes CASSEAARGQFF.

The V gene is TRBV11-1, the J gene TRBJ2-1, with 9 bases aligning to TRBD2. The CDR3 runs to 15 residues. The ends lost 1 base at V and 5 bases at J; junction bases unmatched: 3. Germline loops: CDR1 SGHAT, CDR2 FQDESV (reference sequence). The CDR3 is CASSLDAGGDNEQFF. CDR3 coding DNA: TGTGCCAGCAGCTTAGACGCGGGGGGGGACAATGAGCAGTTCTTC. Full variable domain (outside the CDR3, taken from reference TRBV11-1 and TRBJ2-1): EAEVAQSPRYKITEKSQAVAFWCDPISGHATLYWYRQILGQGPELLVQFQDESVVDDSQLPKDRFSAERLKGVDSTLKIQPAELGDSAMYLCASSLDAGGDNEQFFGPGTRLTVL.

The chain combines TRBV4-1 with TRBJ2-4; possibly TRBD2 for D (6 bases). V was pared by 4 bases and J by 13 bases, with 14 bases between. The CDR3 totals 12 residues. Germline V gene sequence: CDR1 MGHRA, CDR2 YSYEKL. DNA for the CDR3: TGCGCCAGCAGCCCGTCTAGGGAGGAGCAGTACTTC. Translating gives CASSPSREEQYF.

As to this clonotype: Mismatch with germline at one junction end may stem from a read error. The chain recombines TRBV20-1 with TRBJ2-3; TRBD1 might be the D (5 bases). The CDR3 has 12 residues. Germline V gene sequence: CDR1 DFQATT, CDR2 SNEGSKA (reference sequence). The CDR3: CSVRTSTDAQYF. As DNA, the CDR3 is TGCAGTGTCAGGACAAGCACAGATGCGCAGTATTTT.

The V gene is TRBV6-6, the J gene TRBJ2-6, with no clear D. V was shortened by 7 bases and J by 0 bases, with 10 bases between the two germline ends. The CDR3 is 15 residues long. CDR1 and CDR2 from the germline V gene are MNHNY and SVGAGI (reference sequence). In DNA, the CDR3 is TGTGCCAGCATCCCGAGGAGCTCTGGGGCCAACGTCCTGACTTTC. Its translation is CASIPRSSGANVLTF.

This chain uses TRBV29-1 with TRBJ2-7; 8 nucleotides line up with TRBD2. The DNA matches TRBJ2-5 better at its end, which makes the J call doubtful. Germline assignment: CDR1 SQVTM and CDR2 ANQGSEA. CDR3 length: 15 residues. CDR3: CSVEAMRGAIETQYF. CDR3 coding DNA: TGCAGCGTTGAAGCCATGCGGGGGGCCATCGAGACCCAGTACTTC.

This rearrangement joins TRBV12-3 or TRBV12-4 to TRBJ2-5; possible D gene TRBD1, 5 bases. The V end was cut by 8 bases, the J end by 7 bases, with 17 bases between. The CDR3 runs 13 residues. In DNA, the CDR3 is TGTGCCAGCTGTAGGGGAAAAGACGCGACCCAGTACTTC. It specifies CASCRGKDATQYF.

J is TRBJ2-1 and V is TRBV27; 9 nucleotides align to TRBD2. The DNA end favors TRBJ2-7, so the J call may be wrong. CDR1 is MNHEY and CDR2 is SMNVEV in the germline V gene (reference sequence). This CDR3 contains 17 residues. The CDR3 sequence is CASSLSILRLAANEQYF. The DNA of the CDR3 is TGTGCCAGCAGTTTATCGATTCTTAGACTAGCGGCAAATGAGCAGTACTTC.

This rearrangement joins TRBV25-1 to TRBJ2-4; 11 bases line up with TRBD1. The germline V gene encodes CDR1 MGHDK and CDR2 SYGVNS. CDR3 length equals 14 residues. V was clipped by 4 bases and J by 12 bases; unmatched bases: 8. CDR3 nucleotides: TGTGCCAGCAGTGGGCCGGGACAGGGGGATCCTCAGTACTTC. The encoded protein is CASSGPGQGDPQYF.

The chain employs TRBV4-2 and TRBJ2-3, with 8 nucleotides matching TRBD2. The CDR3 consists of 17 residues. Germline V gene sequence: CDR1 LGHNA, CDR2 YNFKEQ. Losses at the gene ends were 1 base for V and 2 bases for J; bases not matched to a gene: 8. The CDR3, as DNA: TGTGCCAGCAGCCAAGGTGTTAGCGGGGTCTACACAGATACGCAGTATTTT. Its protein product is CASSQGVSGVYTDTQYF.